This TCR beta chain was sequenced for a study of PD-L1 blockade in urothelial cancer. Study-level background: About 90% of the roughly 29 patients were men with bladder-origin urothelial cancer. Earlier, patients had received 0 to 3 chemotherapy regimens.

Germline V gene data show CDR1 as GTSNPN and CDR2 as SVGIG (reference sequence). Between the trimmed V and J ends, which lost 0 bases and 4 bases, there was a span of 21 bases. This CDR3 contains 17 residues. The study collected 1 to 8 samples per patient, pretreatment and on-treatment. Study-wide results and caveats: Durable-benefit patients had greater expansion of tumor-associated blood clones at 3 weeks.

Note on this clone: The antigen is undetermined.

The data were produced by immunoSEQ multiplex PCR, yet TCRdb's version contains in-frame clones alone and is incomplete. The table records 24,000 or so clones, about 83% of them present only once. The chain links TRBV30 to TRBJ1-2; the D gene is possibly TRBD1 (5 bases). This receptor was taken from a man in his fifties with urothelial cancer. The material was PBMCs, obtained around atezolizumab (anti-PD-L1) treatment. This CDR3 reads CAWSVPLLTGVRYGYTF. The CDR3 bases are TGTGCCTGGAGTGTACCCTTACTTACAGGTGTTCGCTATGGCTACACCTTC.